Here is one T cell receptor (beta chain) with its context. There are 11 residues in the CDR3. The ends were cut back, 2 bases at V and 5 bases at J, with 6 bases in the middle. The germline gives CDR1 GTSNPN, CDR2 SVGIG (reference sequence). In the original workflow: Reference gene primer amplification gave estimated nucleated cell counts. Assay used: immunoSEQ multiplex PCR; TCRdb lists only in-frame clones, some missing. V, J and clone size derive from that table, while D and trimming were established from the DNA sequence. Of 410,000 or so clones detected, 89% appear once; the ten largest clones hold about 1.6%. While infection was still active, Seattle patients were enrolled and then followed longitudinally. These data belong to a study of blood T cell repertoires in COVID-19. Study-level background: Samples of COVID-19 (acute and convalescent) were obtained from the United States, Italy and Spain. PBMCs, B-cell-depleted T cells, or T cells provided the cDNA or gDNA that made up the material.

The chain is built from TRBV30 and TRBJ1-2; D gene uncertain. The clonotype comes from a woman in her thirties or forties with COVID-19, enrolled during active disease. Sample: peripheral blood. DNA for the CDR3: TGTGCCTGGAGTCACAGTTATGGCTACACCTTC. It codes for CAWSHSYGYTF.